This T cell receptor beta chain was sequenced during a study of shared clonotypes between healthy human individuals. Sequencing was performed with immunoSEQ multiplex PCR; in TCRdb, only in-frame clones are kept and a portion is missing. Among about 1.4 million clones listed, roughly 95% were seen once. The study, taken as a whole, reports: The study's rarefaction showed incomplete sorted-subset sequencing despite large depth.

Notes on this clone: Its specificity is unknown.

None of the donors, who were healthy HIV-negative adults, had recently had acute infections or vaccinations. From CD4+ cells came CD45RA+ naive and CD45RA-negative memory subsets. The CDR3 runs 16 residues. Germline V gene sequence: CDR1 SGHRS, CDR2 YFSETQ. V lost 10 bases to trimming and J lost 3 bases; unmatched junction nucleotides: 16. The sequencing input was naive CD4+ T cells sorted from blood. The subset: CD45RA+ positively selected. This receptor was identified in a man between 25 and 39 years old in good health. V and J are TRBV5-1 and TRBJ2-7, with 10 bases identical to TRBD2. The CDR3: CASTGLAGAHFYEQYF. The DNA for the CDR3 is TGCGCCTCCACCGGGCTAGCGGGAGCTCATTTCTACGAGCAGTACTTC.